Presented here are 7 T cell receptor beta chains from one specimen sequenced in a study of blood T cell repertoires in COVID-19. The method was immunoSEQ multiplex PCR; TCRdb's version includes in-frame clones alone and lacks a portion of them. The sample records roughly 81,000 clones, around four fifths being singletons. The sample taken for sequencing was peripheral blood. These receptors came from a woman between 65 and 79 years old with acute or convalescent COVID-19.

J is TRBJ1-1 and V is TRBV25-1; 7 nucleotides agree with TRBD1. The CDR3 covers 14 residues. Germline lookup yields CDR1 MGHDK and CDR2 SYGVNS. V lost 5 bases and J lost 3; bases outside the gene matches: 6. CDR3 in amino acids: CASSLEGADTEAFF. DNA of the CDR3: TGTGCCAGCAGTTTGGAGGGGGCGGACACTGAAGCTTTCTTT.

The chain carries TRBV5-4 and TRBJ1-4, with D possibly being TRBD1 (5 bases). The CDR3 contains 13 residues. The germline V gene has CDR1 SGHNT and CDR2 YYREEE (reference sequence). The ends were cut back, 4 bases at V and 8 bases at J, with 12 bases in the middle. The CDR3 region is CASSADRLEKLFF. The DNA of the CDR3 is TGTGCCAGCAGCGCCGACAGATTAGAAAAACTGTTTTTT.

The chain has TRBV10-3 and TRBJ2-5; 8 nucleotides agree with TRBD2. The CDR3 extends over 14 amino acids. V shed 7 bases and J 5 bases; nucleotides not matched to a gene: 9. CDR1 and CDR2 (germline): ENHRY, SYGVKD. The CDR3 nucleotides are TGTGCCATCAACGGCGGGGGGCGAGGGGAGACCCAGTACTTC. Translated: CAINGGGRGETQYF.

This CDR3 reads CASSSEGARGFSGNTEAFF. CDR3 nucleotide sequence: TGCGCCAGCAGCTCCGAGGGGGCCAGGGGGTTTAGCGGGAACACTGAAGCTTTCTTT. This rearrangement joins TRBV5-1 to TRBJ1-1; TRBD1 aligns across 7 bases. The junction had 18 bases not matched to a gene; V was cut back by 3 bases and J by 1 base. CDR3 length equals 19 residues. In germline, CDR1 is SGHRS, CDR2 YFSETQ.

Comment on this clone: Given the absence of the conserved phenylalanine or tryptophan at the CDR3 end, a read error is likely. The DNA is left out, because the CDR3 cannot be placed on it with certainty; the CDR3 is given as TCRdb lists it. The rearrangement joins TRBV7-9 to TRBJ2-7; TRBD1 was called by the table and not checked on the DNA. The germline gives CDR1 SEHNR, CDR2 FQNEAQ (reference sequence). The CDR3 has 13 residues if both end residues are counted. The chain's CDR3 is CASSLTGGYELTL.

This clone was counted once. J is TRBJ2-3 and V is TRBV24-1, with D possibly being TRBD2 (7 bases). CDR1 and CDR2 (germline): KGHDR, SFDVKD. This CDR3 comprises 16 residues. V was shortened by 1 base and J by 1 base, with 11 bases between the two germline ends. The CDR3, as DNA: TGTGCCACCAGTGATTTAGGGGGGGCCGGCACAGATACGCAGTATTTT. It yields the protein CATSDLGGAGTDTQYF.

J is TRBJ1-2 and V is TRBV5-6; D not certain. The V gene's germline CDR1 is SGHDT and CDR2 YYEEEE. V was cut by 6 bases and J by 2 bases, with 23 bases left in between. The CDR3 totals 17 residues. The CDR3 DNA is TGTGCCAGCATCCTGAGGCGGGTCATGAGAGAGAACTATGGCTACACCTTC. It yields the protein CASILRRVMRENYGYTF.